This TCR beta chain came from a study of T cell repertoires in ileal Crohn's disease. Study overall: Patients had a median roughly 8-year disease duration, and about 36% were active smokers. Study-wide results and limits: All patients with clonality above 26.8% had endoscopic recurrence. Clonal expansions were more frequent in active smokers than non-smokers at surgery.

Germline V gene lookup returns CDR1 SGHVS and CDR2 FNYEAQ. Trimming stripped 1 base from V and 9 bases from J, with 16 bases between. The CDR3 spans 15 residues. A note on this clone: Its antigen is currently unknown.

Using immunoSEQ multiplex PCR, the repertoire was profiled, and TCRdb retains in-frame clones only, with some absent. The sample includes roughly 15,000 clones, 75% to 85% seen only once; the top ten take around 4%. This clonotype was sampled from an adult with Crohn's disease. Input material: ileal tissue. The chain combines TRBV7-6 with TRBJ2-1; D is unresolved. CDR3 in DNA: TGTGCCAGCAGCTTAGACAGACGCCTGGTAGTTGAGCAGTTCTTC. This translates into CASSLDRRLVVEQFF.